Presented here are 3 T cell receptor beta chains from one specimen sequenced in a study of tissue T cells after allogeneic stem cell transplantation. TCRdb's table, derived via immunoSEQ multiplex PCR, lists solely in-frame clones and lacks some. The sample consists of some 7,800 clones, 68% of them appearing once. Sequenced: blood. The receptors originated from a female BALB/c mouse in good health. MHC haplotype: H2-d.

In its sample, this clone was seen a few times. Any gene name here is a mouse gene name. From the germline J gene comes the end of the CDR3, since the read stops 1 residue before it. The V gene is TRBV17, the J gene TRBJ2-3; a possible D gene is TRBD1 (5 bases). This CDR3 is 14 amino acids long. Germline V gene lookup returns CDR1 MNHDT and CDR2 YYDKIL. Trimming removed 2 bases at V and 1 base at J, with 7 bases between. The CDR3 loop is CASSRQGGAETLYF. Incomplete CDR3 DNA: TGTGCTAGCAGTAGACAGGGCGGTGCAGAAACGCTGTAT. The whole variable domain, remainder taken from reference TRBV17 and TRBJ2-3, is DTTVKQNPRYKLARVGKPVNLICSQTMNHDTMYWYQKKPNQAPKLLLFYYDKILNREADTFEKFQSSRPNNSFCSLYIGSAGLEYSAMYLCASSRQGGAETLYFGSGTRLTVL.

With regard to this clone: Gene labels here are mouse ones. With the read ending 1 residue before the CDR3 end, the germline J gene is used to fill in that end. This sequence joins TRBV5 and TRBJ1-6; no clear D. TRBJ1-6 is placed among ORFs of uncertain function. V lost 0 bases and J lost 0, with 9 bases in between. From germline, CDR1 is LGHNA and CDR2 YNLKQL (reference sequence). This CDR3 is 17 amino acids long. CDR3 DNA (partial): TGTGCCAGCAGCCAAGAGATCGGGAATTCCTATAATTCGCCCCTCTAC. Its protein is CASSQEIGNSYNSPLY. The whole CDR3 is CASSQEIGNSYNSPLYF.

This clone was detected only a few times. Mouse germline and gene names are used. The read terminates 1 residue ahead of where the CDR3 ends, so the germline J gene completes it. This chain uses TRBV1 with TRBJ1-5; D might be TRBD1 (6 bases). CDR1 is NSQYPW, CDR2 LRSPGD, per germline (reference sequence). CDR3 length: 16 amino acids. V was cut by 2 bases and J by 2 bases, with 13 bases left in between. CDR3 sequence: CTCSASGTQDNQAPLF. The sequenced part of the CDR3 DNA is TGCACCTGCAGTGCATCCGGGACACAGGACAACCAGGCTCCGCTT.